This T cell receptor (beta chain) was observed in a study of blood T cell repertoires in COVID-19. Whole-study context: There were acute and convalescent COVID-19 samples, and they came from the United States, Italy and Spain. Sources were T cells, B-cell-depleted T cells, or PBMCs; the material itself was cDNA or gDNA.

Germline CDR1 LGHDT, CDR2 YNNKEL (reference sequence). V dropped 3 bases and J dropped 9; count of bases not matched to a gene: 8. This CDR3 spans 15 amino acids. In the source study's methods: Amplification with reference gene primers provided the estimates of nucleated cell counts. The assay was immunoSEQ multiplex PCR, and TCRdb's table has in-frame clones only and misses some. V and J calls and clone size come straight from that table; D and trimming were deduced from the DNA. Seen here are some 300,000 clones, around 85% observed once, and the top ten hold around 4%. The rearrangement joins TRBV3-1 (or the pseudogene TRBV3-2) to TRBJ2-1, with TRBD2 identical over 10 bases. The sequence was collected from a woman in her forties or fifties with active or convalescent COVID-19. Sequenced sample: peripheral blood. This CDR3 is CASSHRGAGGGEQFF. CDR3 in DNA: TGTGCCAGCAGCCATAGGGGAGCGGGAGGGGGTGAGCAGTTCTTC.